A single T cell receptor beta chain is shown here with its context. No cognate antigen has been identified for it. Base qualities are not at hand, and no much larger clone is one base apart. This sample was taken from a study of cytomegalovirus exposure and HLA in healthy donors (dated by TCRdb to about 2017). Broadly, across the study: According to an earlier analysis of a few hundred of the donors, 150 million to 200 million T cells yielded roughly 100 million unique TCR beta sequences and 276 Gb of sequence data. The study was designed to test whether signatures of past pathogen exposure could be identified by cataloging public T cell receptors. Using immunosequencing, the study profiled T cell repertoires from some 670 subjects and related those repertoires to cytomegalovirus serostatus. All discovery cohort repertoires had been generated on a single sequencing platform. To study patterns of TCR occurrence, a later analysis re-analyzed previously published TCR beta repertoires from 550 to 800 donors and added high-resolution HLA genotyping. To decide whether each TCR beta V gene segment behaved as functional or pseudogenic, an earlier analysis of some 570 of the donors relied on high-throughput TCR beta sequencing. Of the roughly 430 genotyped donors, approximately 82% fell in the genetic ancestry cluster associated with self-reported Caucasian donors. In addition to the first cohort of 650 to 800 subjects, a separate validation cohort of 120 different subjects was used. Both class I and class II loci were covered by HLA typing, at four-digit resolution. Roughly 300 gigabases of sequencing data and tens of millions of unique TCR sequences were included in an early release covering over 600 HLA-typed donors. To predict cytomegalovirus infection status, the study brought together high-throughput TCR immunosequencing, statistical association of individual TCRs with disease status, and machine learning. Typing coverage differed by locus: A, B, C, DRB1 and DQB1 were typed in roughly 629-640 donors, DQA1 in 522, DPA1 in roughly 590, and DPB1 in 400 to 480. Across about 380 genotyped donors of the cohort, an average of about 240,000 unique TCR beta nucleotide sequences per donor were sequenced, and roughly 17% of those sequences were non-productive. Rather than drawing on any new phenotypic data, the later analysis identified candidate immune exposures from TCR beta sequences and the way those sequences occurred across donors. A later genetic analysis used genome-wide SNP genotypes for about three fifths of the 666 donors, treating that subset as a discovery cohort. Donor age, sex, ethnicity and CMV serostatus were compiled alongside the repertoire data. Roughly five DR-DQ haplotypes were handled as single units for association and clustering, since linkage in the cohort was strong. Study-wide conclusions, independent of this receptor: According to a later analysis, most CMV-associated TCR beta chains appeared to be HLA-restricted, and the HLA associations seemed to be driven largely by CMV exposure. In an earlier analysis of 587 of the donors, most TCR beta V segments appeared in productive rearrangements about 87% or about 30% of the time, broadly matching IMGT annotations. While some public TCRs were present in many individuals, most TCR sequences turned up only very rarely across donors. When HLA alleles, especially DR and DQ, strongly co-occurred, attributing TCR associations to individual alleles was difficult. According to a later analysis, parvovirus B19, influenza, CMV and Epstein-Barr virus appeared linked to several top co-occurrence clusters. A later analysis found that HLA-associated TCR beta chains were more clonally expanded and had lower generation probabilities than equally common non-associated chains. Because counts were too low, about 18 rarely observed V segments, including chromosome 9 orphons, were left out of the earlier analysis of 500 to 750 of the donors. A later analysis found that TCR association rates varied across HLA loci, with DRB1 alleles showing the most associated TCRs and HLA-C alleles the fewest. In a later analysis, more than 15,000 TCR beta sequences were associated with specific HLA alleles at a false discovery rate of 0.05. Only TCR beta chains were sequenced in this cohort, and the absence of alpha or paired-chain data limited detectable features. A later genetic analysis associated a missense DCLRE1C variant with V-gene and J-gene trimming of TCR beta chains, and an independent cohort replicated the association. A total of roughly 160 TCR beta chains were listed by the study as associated with cytomegalovirus. The authors suggested that the approach could potentially be generalized to other disease states and immunological phenotypes. A cluster of highly shared sequence variants was judged likely to represent a technical artifact of the sequencing pipeline. A later genetic analysis reported fewer N-insertions in productive TCRs among donors in an Asian-associated ancestry cluster than the roughly 700-donor mean. Because some donors lacked HLA typing at each locus, the association tests relied only on the typed subset. Correlated functional status among segregating V segments might reflect linkage disequilibrium, but an unknown experimental factor could not be ruled out. For the cohort, immune exposure information was limited to CMV serostatus. Because the 87-base-pair reads could not distinguish some IMGT-functional V segments, including TRBV6-2 and TRBV6-3, those segments were excluded. Sequencing depth was assumed to be roughly uniform across donors in the presence/absence analyses, though that assumption may not hold. A further reported finding was that TCR beta sequences accurately predicted the HLA-A and HLA-B alleles for most subjects in the first cohort. Cytomegalovirus status was reported to be diagnosed by the classifier with high specificity and sensitivity in both the original and validation cohorts. In vitro tests confirmed that a few of the cytomegalovirus-associated TCR beta chains recognize cytomegalovirus antigens.

Receptor libraries were prepared by the immunoSEQ multiplex PCR assay. For the multiplex PCR, a mixture combining 60 forward primers for TCR Vbeta segments and 13 reverse primers for TCR Jbeta segments was used. A multiplex PCR assay on genomic DNA amplified the CDR3 region of rearranged TCR beta genes. The Illumina HiSeq System was used to sequence the amplified TCR beta libraries as 87-base-pair reads. In the original analysis: In a later analysis, 70 million to 95 million unique TCR beta chains were counted across the roughly 670 repertoires, and roughly 10 million of these chains were shared by at least two donors. Raw reads were error-corrected and collapsed into unique sequences by a nearest-neighbor algorithm in which closely related sequences were merged to remove PCR and sequencing errors. Alignment of CDR3 sequences to IMGT reference sequences was used to assign V, D and J gene segments. For a sequence to be retained, a match of at least six nucleotides to both a V gene segment and a J gene segment was required. A rearrangement was called productive if the CDR3 had no stop codons and remained in frame with V and J, and every other rearrangement was called non-productive. CDR3 was defined by IMGT convention, running from the second conserved V-encoded cysteine to the conserved J-encoded phenylalanine. In an earlier analysis of around 570 of the donors, sequences lacking an unambiguous match to a single V gene segment were excluded. An earlier analysis of 587 of the donors called V segments functional above 56.7% productive rearrangements and segregating when the between-donor standard deviation exceeded 5%. To diagnose cytomegalovirus status from the catalog of TCR beta chain sequences, a statistical classification framework was built. In a later analysis, V and J genes were assigned by comparing TCR nucleotide sequences against IMGT/GENE-DB human TR gene sequences. In a later analysis, CDR3 sequences and most-parsimonious VDJ recombination scenarios were assigned using the TCRdist pipeline. In a later analysis, each TCR beta chain was defined by its CDR3 amino acid sequence together with its V-gene family, and reads lacking a unique V-gene family were excluded. As a way to deal with suspected cross-contamination and a sequencing artifact, a later analysis dropped under 600 nucleotide sequences that were highly shared and had low generation probability. For each public chain, a later analysis derived a clonal expansion index from normalized ranks of inferred template counts within each repertoire. A later analysis computed generation probabilities with a VDJ recombination model fitted to out-of-frame rearrangements, and checked the results against IGoR. In a later analysis, hypergeometric tests were used to score TCR-TCR, TCR-HLA and TCR-CMV co-occurrence, with a repertoire-size bias correction applied to TCR pairs. To estimate false discovery rates, a later analysis permuted the HLA or CMV assignments 20 times. In a later analysis, co-occurring TCRs were grouped with DBSCAN, and TCRdist sequence similarity was added when clustering was performed within HLA-allele-positive subsets. For co-occurrence clustering, repertoires with fewer than 30,000 or more than 120,000 public chains were excluded, along with 4 to 6 repertoires with anomalous nucleotide sharing. Sourced from immuneACCESS, this table was stored by TCRdb with only in-frame sequences that have V and J called. A share of the clones is absent; for the studies checked, an unresolved V gene accounts for under half, and the remainder has no known explanation. V and J calls and clone size are given by that table; D and trimming were obtained from the DNA. This sample is represented by more than 85,000 clones; under 85% of them were singletons. The leading ten clones occupy approximately 2% of the sample.

The cohort comprised around 700 healthy bone marrow donors. At the time of sampling, every cohort member was nominally healthy, though immune exposures that went unrecorded were likely present. The donor tested CMV seronegative, placing the donor among the roughly 350 seronegative members of the cohort. A peripheral blood sample was collected from each donor, and TCR beta sequencing was performed on peripheral blood mononuclear cells. The Qiagen DNeasy Blood Extraction Kit was used to extract genomic DNA from the blood cell samples. The junction shows trimming of 1 base on V and 0 bases on J, plus 10 bases between the germline ends. The CDR3 numbers 16 residues from cysteine through phenylalanine. The read is trimmed to its CDR3 DNA, 48 bases read in frame from base 1. Sequences SGHTA (CDR1) and FQGTGA (CDR2) are obtained from the germline V gene.

The sequence links TRBV7-3 to TRBJ1-3, with a weak D call of TRBD1 (5 bases match). The material sequenced was PBMCs. This clonotype was obtained from a man aged 25-45 years in good health and CMV-seronegative. DNA sequence: TGTGCCAGCAGCTTAAATGGGGGGTACTCTGGAAACACCATATATTTT. Its protein product is CASSLNGGYSGNTIYF. The reference TRBV7-3 and TRBJ1-3 proteins fill in what lies around the CDR3, so the full variable domain reads GAGVSQTPSNKVTEKGKYVELRCDPISGHTALYWYRQSLGQGPEFLIYFQGTGAADDSGLPNDRFFAVRPEGSVSTLKIQRTERGDSAVYLCASSLNGGYSGNTIYFGEGSWLTVV.